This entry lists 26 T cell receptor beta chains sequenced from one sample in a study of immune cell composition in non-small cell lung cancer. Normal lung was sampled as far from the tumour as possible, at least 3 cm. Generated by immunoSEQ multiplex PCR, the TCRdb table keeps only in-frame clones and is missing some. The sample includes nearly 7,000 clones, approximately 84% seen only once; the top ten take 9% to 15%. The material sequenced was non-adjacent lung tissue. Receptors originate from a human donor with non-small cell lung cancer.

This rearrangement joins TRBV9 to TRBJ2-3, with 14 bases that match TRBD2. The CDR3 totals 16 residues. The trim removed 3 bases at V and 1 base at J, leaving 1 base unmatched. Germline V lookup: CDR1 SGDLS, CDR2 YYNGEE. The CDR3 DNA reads TGTGCCAGCAGCGCGACTAGCGGGGGGGGCACAGATACGCAGTATTTT. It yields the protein CASSATSGGGTDTQYF.

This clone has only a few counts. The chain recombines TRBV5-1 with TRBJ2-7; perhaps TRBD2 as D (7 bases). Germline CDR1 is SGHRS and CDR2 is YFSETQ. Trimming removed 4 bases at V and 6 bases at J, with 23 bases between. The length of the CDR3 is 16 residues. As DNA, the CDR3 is TGCGCCAGCAGCCAAGATTTGGGGGGGGGCTACTCCGAGCAGTACTTC. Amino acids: CASSQDLGGGYSEQYF.

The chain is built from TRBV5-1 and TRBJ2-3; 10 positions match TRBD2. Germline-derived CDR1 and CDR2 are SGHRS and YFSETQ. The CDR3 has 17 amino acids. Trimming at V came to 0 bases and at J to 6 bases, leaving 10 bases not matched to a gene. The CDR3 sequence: CASSLDGAAGGPDTQYF. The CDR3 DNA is TGCGCCAGCAGCTTGGACGGGGCAGCGGGGGGGCCCGATACGCAGTATTTT.

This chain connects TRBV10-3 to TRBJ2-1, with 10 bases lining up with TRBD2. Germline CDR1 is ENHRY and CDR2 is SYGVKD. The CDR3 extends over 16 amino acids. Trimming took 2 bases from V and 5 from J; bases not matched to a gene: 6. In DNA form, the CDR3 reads TGTGCCATCAGTGAGACGGGACTAGCGCACCACAATGAGCAGTTCTTC. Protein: CAISETGLAHHNEQFF.

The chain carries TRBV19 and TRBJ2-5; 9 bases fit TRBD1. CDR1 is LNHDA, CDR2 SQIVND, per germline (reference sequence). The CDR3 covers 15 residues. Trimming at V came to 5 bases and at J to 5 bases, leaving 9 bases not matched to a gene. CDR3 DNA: TGTGCCAGTAGTCCCGGGGACAGGGTGGGGGAGACCCAGTACTTC. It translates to CASSPGDRVGETQYF.

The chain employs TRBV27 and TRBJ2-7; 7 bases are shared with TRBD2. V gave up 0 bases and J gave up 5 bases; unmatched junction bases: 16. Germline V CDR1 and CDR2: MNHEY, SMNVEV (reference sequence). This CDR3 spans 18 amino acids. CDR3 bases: TGTGCCAGCAGTTTATCATCTCGGCTAGCGGCTAGGTTGCACGAGCAGTACTTC. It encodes CASSLSSRLAARLHEQYF.

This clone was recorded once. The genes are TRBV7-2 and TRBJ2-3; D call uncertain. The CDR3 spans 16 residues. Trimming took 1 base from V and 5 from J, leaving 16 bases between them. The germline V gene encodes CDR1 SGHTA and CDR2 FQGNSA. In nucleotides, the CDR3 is TGTGCCAGCAGCTTAGGGGGTACCACCCGCGGAGATACGCAGTATTTT. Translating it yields CASSLGGTTRGDTQYF.

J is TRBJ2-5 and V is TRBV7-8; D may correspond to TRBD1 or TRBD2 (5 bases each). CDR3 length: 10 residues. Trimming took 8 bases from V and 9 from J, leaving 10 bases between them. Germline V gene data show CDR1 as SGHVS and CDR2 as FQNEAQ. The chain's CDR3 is CASRRGAQYF. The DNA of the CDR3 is TGTGCCAGCCGTCGAGGGGCCCAGTACTTC.

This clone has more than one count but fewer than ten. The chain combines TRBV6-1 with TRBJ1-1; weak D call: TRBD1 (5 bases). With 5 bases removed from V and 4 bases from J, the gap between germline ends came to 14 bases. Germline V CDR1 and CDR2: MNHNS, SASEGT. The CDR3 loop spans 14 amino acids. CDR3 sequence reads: CASSPRTGTTEAFF. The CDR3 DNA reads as TGTGCCAGCAGTCCCAGGACCGGGACCACTGAAGCTTTCTTT.

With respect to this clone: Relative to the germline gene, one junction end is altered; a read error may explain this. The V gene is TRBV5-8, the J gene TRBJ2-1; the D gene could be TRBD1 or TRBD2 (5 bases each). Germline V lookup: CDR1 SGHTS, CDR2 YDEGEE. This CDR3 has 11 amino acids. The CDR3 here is CASSSKRWGIF. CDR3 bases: TGTGCCAGCAGCTCCAAGAGGTGGGGGATCTTC.

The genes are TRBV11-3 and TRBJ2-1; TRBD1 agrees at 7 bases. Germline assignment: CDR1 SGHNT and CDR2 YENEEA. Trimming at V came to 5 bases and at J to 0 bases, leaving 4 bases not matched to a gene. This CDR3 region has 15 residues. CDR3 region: CASSQTGSSYNEQFF. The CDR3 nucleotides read TGTGCCAGCAGCCAGACAGGGAGCTCCTACAATGAGCAGTTCTTC.

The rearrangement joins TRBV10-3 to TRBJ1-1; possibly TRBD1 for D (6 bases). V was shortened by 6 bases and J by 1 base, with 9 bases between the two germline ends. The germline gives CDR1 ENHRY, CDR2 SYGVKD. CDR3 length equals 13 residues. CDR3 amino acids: CAISGQQNTEAFF. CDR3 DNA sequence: TGTGCCATCAGCGGACAGCAGAACACTGAAGCTTTCTTT.

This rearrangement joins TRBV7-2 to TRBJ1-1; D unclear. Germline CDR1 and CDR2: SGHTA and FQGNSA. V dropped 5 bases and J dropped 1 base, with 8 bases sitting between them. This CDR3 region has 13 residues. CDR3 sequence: CASSLRWNTEAFF. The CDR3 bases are TGTGCCAGCAGCCTTCGGTGGAACACTGAAGCTTTCTTT.

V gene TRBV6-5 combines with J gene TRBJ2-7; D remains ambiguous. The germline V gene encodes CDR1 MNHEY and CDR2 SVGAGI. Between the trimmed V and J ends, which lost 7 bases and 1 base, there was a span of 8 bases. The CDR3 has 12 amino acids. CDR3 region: CASTASSYEQYF. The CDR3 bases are TGTGCCAGCACTGCCAGTTCCTACGAGCAGTACTTC.

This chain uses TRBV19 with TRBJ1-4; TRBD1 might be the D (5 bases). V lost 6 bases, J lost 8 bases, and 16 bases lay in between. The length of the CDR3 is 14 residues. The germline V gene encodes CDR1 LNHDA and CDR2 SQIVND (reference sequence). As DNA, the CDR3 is TGTGCCAGTAGCCCCCCCGGGGCCGGGGAAAAACTGTTTTTT. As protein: CASSPPGAGEKLFF.

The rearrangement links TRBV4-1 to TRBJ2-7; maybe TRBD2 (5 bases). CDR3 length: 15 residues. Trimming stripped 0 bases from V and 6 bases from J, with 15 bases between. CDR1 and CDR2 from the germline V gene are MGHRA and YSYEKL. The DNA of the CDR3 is TGCGCCAGCAGCCAAGATCAGTCAGGAGGAGGCGAGCAGTACTTC. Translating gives CASSQDQSGGGEQYF.

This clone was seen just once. This chain's CDR3 is CASRIGTGVTGELFF. The CDR3 DNA follows: TGTGCCAGCAGGATAGGGACAGGGGTCACCGGGGAGCTGTTTTTT. The V call is TRBV6-5, the J call TRBJ2-2; 10 bases map to TRBD1. With 6 bases clipped from V and 4 bases from J, the junction kept 5 bases outside the gene matches. Germline-derived CDR1 and CDR2 are MNHEY and SVGAGI. This CDR3 contains 15 residues.

CDR3 DNA: TGTGCCAGCAGCTCGACTAGCAGCCACGAGCAGTACTTC. Translating it yields CASSSTSSHEQYF. The chain is built from TRBV7-9 and TRBJ2-7; 7 nucleotides align to TRBD2. Germline V lookup: CDR1 SEHNR, CDR2 FQNEAQ (reference sequence). The V segment lost 4 bases and the J segment 5 bases; nucleotides outside the gene matches: 5. This CDR3 is 13 amino acids long.

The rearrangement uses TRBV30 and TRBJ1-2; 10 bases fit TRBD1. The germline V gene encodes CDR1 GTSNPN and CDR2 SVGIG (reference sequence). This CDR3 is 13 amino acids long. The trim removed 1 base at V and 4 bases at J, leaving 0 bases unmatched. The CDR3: CAWSGTGGYGYTF. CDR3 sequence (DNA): TGTGCCTGGAGTGGGACAGGGGGCTATGGCTACACCTTC.

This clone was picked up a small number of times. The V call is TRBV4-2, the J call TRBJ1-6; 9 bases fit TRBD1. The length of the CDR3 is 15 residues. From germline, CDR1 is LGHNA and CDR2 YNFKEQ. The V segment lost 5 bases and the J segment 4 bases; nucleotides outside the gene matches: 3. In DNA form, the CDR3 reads TGTGCCAGCAGCTTGACAGGGGGGTATAATTCACCCCTCCACTTT. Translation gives CASSLTGGYNSPLHF.

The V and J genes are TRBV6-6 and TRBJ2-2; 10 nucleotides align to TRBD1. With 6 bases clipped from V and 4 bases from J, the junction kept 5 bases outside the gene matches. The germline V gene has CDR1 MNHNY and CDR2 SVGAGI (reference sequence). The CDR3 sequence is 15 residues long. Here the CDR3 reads CASRIGTGVTGELFF. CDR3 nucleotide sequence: TGTGCCAGCAGGATAGGGACAGGGGTCACCGGGGAGCTGTTTTTT.

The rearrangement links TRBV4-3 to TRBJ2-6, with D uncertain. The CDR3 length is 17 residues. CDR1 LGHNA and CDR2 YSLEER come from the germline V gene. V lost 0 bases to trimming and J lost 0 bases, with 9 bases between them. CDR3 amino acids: CASSQDGSRSGANVLTF. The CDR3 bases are TGCGCCAGCAGCCAAGACGGCAGCCGCTCTGGGGCCAACGTCCTGACTTTC.

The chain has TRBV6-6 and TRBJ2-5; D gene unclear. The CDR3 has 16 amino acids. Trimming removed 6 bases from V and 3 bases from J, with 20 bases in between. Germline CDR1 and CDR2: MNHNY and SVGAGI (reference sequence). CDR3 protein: CASRLLEVYREETQYF. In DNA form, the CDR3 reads TGTGCCAGCAGGCTCCTAGAGGTTTATAGGGAAGAGACCCAGTACTTC.

DNA of the CDR3: TGTGCCAGCAAGTATGAGGGACGGGAAAATTCACCCCTCCACTTT. This encodes CASKYEGRENSPLHF. J is TRBJ1-6 and V is TRBV2; D might be TRBD1 (5 bases). Trimming stripped 7 bases from V and 7 bases from J, with 17 bases between. The germline CDR1 and CDR2 sequences are SNHLY and FYNNEI. The CDR3 is made up of 15 amino acids. The full variable domain, completed using reference TRBV2 and TRBJ1-6, is EPEVTQTPSHQVTQMGQEVILRCVPISNHLYFYWYRQILGQKVEFLVSFYNNEISEKSEIFDDQFSVERPDGSNFTLKIRSTKLEDSAMYFCASKYEGRENSPLHFGNGTRLTVT.

The CDR3, as DNA: TGTGCCAGCAGGGCCGAGTACATGAACACTGAAGCTTTCTTT. It is translated as CASRAEYMNTEAFF. The chain carries TRBV2 and TRBJ1-1, with D uncertain. Germline-derived CDR1 and CDR2 are SNHLY and FYNNEI. The V end lost 6 bases, the J end lost 0 bases, and 11 bases lay between the germline ends. The CDR3 sequence is 14 residues long.

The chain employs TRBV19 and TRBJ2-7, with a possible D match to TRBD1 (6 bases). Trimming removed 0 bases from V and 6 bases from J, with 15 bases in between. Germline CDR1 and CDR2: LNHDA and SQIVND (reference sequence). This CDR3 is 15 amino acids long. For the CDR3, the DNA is TGTGCCAGTAGTATAGACAGTCAGGGGATCCGCGAGCAGTACTTC. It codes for CASSIDSQGIREQYF.